This TCR beta chain derives from a study of sequential checkpoint blockade in melanoma. Looking at the study overall: Arm A got nivolumab then ipilimumab; arm B the reverse, 1:1. TCRbeta immunosequencing was performed on DNA from roughly 99 pretreatment melanoma tumor samples.

The assay was immunoSEQ multiplex PCR, and TCRdb's table has in-frame clones only and misses some. This table holds some 18,000 clones, around 72% found once. Treatment denoted: randomized to nivolumab then ipilimumab (arm A) or the reverse (arm B). No patient had prior DNA-damaging chemotherapy. CDR1 GTSNPN and CDR2 SVGIG come from the germline V gene (reference sequence). This CDR3 region has 12 residues. V lost 3 bases and J lost 4, with 10 bases in between. The TCR sequence derives from a human donor with melanoma. This rearrangement joins TRBV30 to TRBJ2-7; possible D gene TRBD1, 6 bases. The sequences come from tumor tissue (inferred from file names), collected from a patient given nivolumab and ipilimumab in sequence. The CDR3 DNA follows: TGTGCCTGGAGAGGACAGTTTTACGAGCAGTACTTC. The encoded protein is CAWRGQFYEQYF.